This T cell receptor (beta chain) was sequenced in a study of blood T cell repertoires in COVID-19. Study background: Samples came from the United States, Italy and Spain, spanning acute and convalescent COVID-19.

The assay was immunoSEQ multiplex PCR, and TCRdb's table has in-frame clones only and misses some. The sample carries 25,000 to 30,000 clones, approximately 81% recorded once. V was clipped by 4 bases and J by 10 bases; unmatched bases: 4. The CDR3 has 13 amino acids. Germline CDR1 and CDR2: KGHDR and SFDVKD. The sequencing sample was made of peripheral blood. This chain links TRBV24-1 with TRBJ2-1; 9 bases are shared with TRBD1. This TCR was sampled from an older man with active COVID-19. CDR3 DNA: TGTGCCACCAGTGAGGGGACAGGGAACGAGCAGTTCTTC. Protein product: CATSEGTGNEQFF.